This T cell receptor beta chain was recovered during a study of graft-versus-host responses after intestinal transplantation listed by TCRdb under 2021. About the study as a whole: Multivisceral, liver-intestinal, or isolated intestinal transplants were received by the recipients. After intestinal transplantation, graft-versus-host and host-versus-graft alloreactive T cell clones were followed in the graft, circulation and bone marrow using bulk TCR-beta CDR3 sequencing. Rather than going through the commercial service, samples from a few later patients were sequenced in-house on an Illumina MiSeq and processed with MiXCR. Every recipient was given anti-thymocyte globulin induction, followed by around three years of maintenance tacrolimus and steroids. The cohort enrolled about 23 intestinal transplant recipients, one of whom was a retransplant, and 3 patients without pretransplant specimens were excluded. A peak of at least 4% donor T cells among recipient peripheral blood mononuclear cells was the definition used for donor T cell macrochimerism. Alloreactive clones were identified by sequencing pre-transplant mixed lymphocyte reaction products and comparing them with unstimulated pre-transplant donor and recipient T cells. On the study overall, not on this receptor specifically: Conclusions were limited by the relatively low number and heterogeneity of intestinal transplant patients. Peak levels of circulating GvH clones were associated with declines in HvG clones early after transplant. Patients with donor T cell macrochimerism had high GvH to HvG T cell clonal ratios in their allografts. GvH clones were found in recipient bone marrow, and some of the GvH clones appeared earlier in ileal mucosa or blood, which is consistent with an intestinal mucosal origin.

Comment on this clone: Its specific antigen is unknown. No per-base quality is available; no much larger clone lies one base away.

To isolate intraepithelial and lamina propria lymphocytes from graft specimens, dithiothreitol, EDTA incubations and collagenase D digestion were used. Bulk TCR-beta sequencing was performed on serial intestinal graft biopsy specimens collected as late as 600 days after transplant. The method was the immunoSEQ multiplex PCR assay. For most patients, genomic DNA was subjected to high-throughput TCR-beta CDR3 sequencing by Adaptive Biotechnologies. The study's own analysis went as follows. TCR sequencing data were retrieved from Adaptive's ImmunoSEQ software for 15 to 20 patients, whereas a few other patients were processed with MiXCR and VDJtools. CDR3 nucleotide sequences shared by donor and recipient were removed because the origin of these sequences could not be assigned. To count as alloreactive, a clone needed at least 2-fold expansion over unstimulated cells and a minimum CFSE-low frequency of 0.002% (template counts) or 0.001% (read counts). A clone was considered mappable if detected in the sequenced pre-transplant spleen, lymph node, or MLR CFSE-low populations of the donor or recipient. The cumulative frequency of alloreactive clones was calculated as a percentage of all sequences, weighted by copy number. What TCRdb holds here is the immuneACCESS table cut down to in-frame rearrangements. Part of the clones is not present; checked against another copy, under half of the missing clones reflect an unresolved V gene, and the others are unexplained. Clone size and V and J calls were adopted from that table, with D and trimming inferred from the DNA. The sample table lists 1,500 to 2,000 clones, over 75% of them with a count of one. More than 15% of the sample goes to the ten largest clones.

Clipping removes 3 bases from V and 4 bases from J, with 2 as the unmatched junction base count. For CDR1 and CDR2, the germline V gene (reference sequence) lists GTSNPN and SVGIG. The CDR3 contains 13 residues, cysteine and phenylalanine counted. Just CDR3 DNA is preserved here, 39 bases in frame from base 1. The TCR comes from a human patient who received an intestinal transplant, so some T cells may come from the graft donor. This specimen was ileum tissue, taken 12 days after intestinal transplant. Rearrangement joined TRBV30 to TRBJ2-7, with 11 junctional bases fitting TRBD2. The CDR3 is CAWRLAGVYEQYF. Read as DNA, the sequence is TGTGCCTGGAGACTAGCGGGAGTTTACGAGCAGTACTTC.